The TCR beta chain under discussion was sequenced for a study of tumor-infiltrating lymphocytes in primary liver carcinoma. General study results and limits: Blood's top-250-clone fraction was significantly lower than that of tumors (p = 0.039). Tumor region pairs overlapped more than did tumor-adjacent and tumor-blood pairs.

To note about this clonotype: Its target is unknown. An end of the junction differs from the germline gene, which may be a read error.

Blood RNA came from unsorted whole blood; germline DNA was also extracted. Among the patients, all had chronic HBV infection and none had been treated. Peripheral blood, roughly 4 milliliters, was collected prior to surgery. This CDR3 spans 15 amino acids. Priming with a constant-region primer yielded TCR beta cDNA from around 0.45 ug total RNA. Libraries for TCR beta were built through three nested multiplex PCR rounds, which together made up a slightly modified ARM-PCR procedure. With TRBV1-TRBV30 forward primers and a C-beta reverse primer, the first two PCR rounds were run for approximately 10 cycles each. TCRdb re-called the multiplex PCR reads with MiXCR, one entry per CDR3 protein. This sample carries 330,000 or so distinct CDR3 sequences, less than 70% of them seen once, and the ten largest clones take under 8%.

The chain links TRBV12-3 or TRBV12-4 to TRBJ1-3, with D possibly TRBD1 on 5 matching bases. The receptor was derived from a man between 35 and 55 years old with primary liver carcinoma and hepatitis B virus infection. Sequencing was performed on peripheral blood. CDR3 residues: CASKVRDHSGNTIHF. CDR3 nucleotide sequence: TGTGCCAGCAAAGTCCGGGACCACTCTGGAAACACCATACATTTT.